This passage covers 24 T cell receptor beta chains from one sample sequenced in a study of PD-1 blockade in classical Hodgkin lymphoma. Specified time point: cycle 4 day 1 (C4D1), after more than five weeks of nivolumab. Each of the patients experienced relapse following autologous stem cell transplantation, and their brentuximab vedotin exposure differed. The study purified CD4+ T cells from thawed PBMCs using magnetic negative selection. Using immunoSEQ multiplex PCR, the repertoire was profiled, and TCRdb retains in-frame clones only, with some absent. Counted here are approximately 9,000 clones, approximately 88% occurring once; the ten biggest clones make up approximately 1.6%. Sequenced material: CD4+ T cells from blood, taken before the fourth cycle of nivolumab. The source of these receptors is a human donor with classical Hodgkin lymphoma.

The chain employs TRBV28 and TRBJ1-2; D is unresolved. The germline V gene has CDR1 MDHEN and CDR2 SYDVKM. Trimming cost V 6 bases and J 5 bases, with 16 bases left between them. CDR3 length equals 14 residues. Here the CDR3 reads CASSPTAIPYGYTF. CDR3 nucleotide sequence: TGTGCCAGCAGCCCGACCGCGATCCCATATGGCTACACCTTC.

The chain recombines TRBV29-1 with TRBJ2-5; 12 bases are shared with TRBD2. This CDR3 has 14 residues. Unmatched junction bases numbered 4, after V lost 3 bases and J lost 5 bases. Germline CDR1 is SQVTM and CDR2 is ANQGSEA. CDR3 coding DNA: TGCAGCGTTGAGCCCCTAGCGGGGGGGGAGACCCAGTACTTC. Its translation is CSVEPLAGGETQYF.

Only one count was recorded for this clone. CDR3: CASSVDGLWGNSPLHF. The CDR3 nucleotides are TGTGCCAGCAGCGTAGACGGACTCTGGGGCAATTCACCCCTCCACTTT. V is TRBV9 and J is TRBJ1-6, with a possible D match to TRBD1 (5 bases). V was cut by 0 bases and J by 7 bases, with 14 bases left in between. CDR1 and CDR2 from the germline V gene are SGDLS and YYNGEE. This CDR3 is built from 16 residues. Complete variable domain (other parts from reference TRBV9 and TRBJ1-6): DSGVTQTPKHLITATGQRVTLRCSPRSGDLSVYWYQQSLDQGLQFLIQYYNGEERAKGNILERFSAQQFPDLHSELNLSSLELGDSALYFCASSVDGLWGNSPLHFGNGTRLTVT.

This chain connects TRBV5-4 to TRBJ2-3; 9 positions match TRBD1. Trimming removed 0 bases from V and 5 bases from J; junction bases left unmatched: 7. The CDR3 is made up of 16 amino acids. In germline, CDR1 is SGHNT, CDR2 YYREEE (reference sequence). The CDR3 region has the DNA TGTGCCAGCAGCTTGGAGGGGGACAGGGTCAAAGATACGCAGTATTTT. Protein sequence: CASSLEGDRVKDTQYF.

This chain connects TRBV28 to TRBJ2-1; 8 bases are a match to TRBD2. Per germline, CDR1 MDHEN and CDR2 SYDVKM. This CDR3 is 14 amino acids long. With V trimmed by 8 bases and J by 6 bases, 9 bases remained unmatched. Here the CDR3 DNA reads TGTGCCAGCCTCCGGGGGGGCGCTATCAATGAGCAGTTCTTC. It yields the protein CASLRGGAINEQFF.

The rearrangement links TRBV10-3 to TRBJ1-1; TRBD1 aligns across 10 bases. With 5 bases clipped from V and 6 bases from J, the junction kept 3 bases outside the gene matches. This CDR3 region has 13 residues. The germline V gene has CDR1 ENHRY and CDR2 SYGVKD. The CDR3 loop reads CAISIGQGAEAFF. DNA of the CDR3: TGTGCCATCAGTATAGGACAGGGGGCTGAAGCTTTCTTT.

This sequence joins TRBV2 and TRBJ2-7; perhaps TRBD1 as D (6 bases). The CDR3 spans 19 residues. Germline CDR1 is SNHLY and CDR2 is FYNNEI. Trimming left V 6 bases short and J 2 bases short, with 29 bases between. The CDR3 loop is CASRAPDYHRESKAYEQYF. CDR3 nucleotide sequence: TGTGCCAGCAGAGCGCCCGACTACCACAGGGAATCAAAGGCCTACGAGCAGTACTTC.

The genes are TRBV7-3 and TRBJ2-2, with 9 bases matching TRBD1. The trim removed 1 base at V and 1 base at J, leaving 7 bases unmatched. This CDR3 contains 18 residues. CDR1 and CDR2 (germline): SGHTA, FQGTGA. This CDR3 is CASSLRATGGKNTGELFF. The CDR3 region has the DNA TGTGCCAGCAGCTTAAGGGCCACAGGGGGCAAGAACACCGGGGAGCTGTTTTTT.

This sequence joins TRBV30 and TRBJ2-6, with D tentatively TRBD2 (7 bases). CDR3 size: 17 residues. V shed 4 bases and J shed 0 bases, with 16 bases lying between them. Germline V lookup: CDR1 GTSNPN, CDR2 SVGIG (reference sequence). CDR3 nucleotide sequence: TGTGCCTGGACGCGGGGGACATCCCGCTCTGGGGCCAACGTCCTGACTTTC. As protein: CAWTRGTSRSGANVLTF.

This rearrangement joins TRBV10-1 to TRBJ2-7; D gene unclear. The germline V gene encodes CDR1 WNHNN and CDR2 SYGVQD (reference sequence). CDR3 length equals 11 residues. V was shortened by 2 bases and J by 3 bases, with 2 bases between the two germline ends. The CDR3 spells CASSEVYEQYF. The CDR3 DNA is TGCGCCAGCAGTGAGGTCTACGAGCAGTACTTC.

This chain uses TRBV29-1 with TRBJ2-2; tentatively, D is TRBD1 or TRBD2 (5 bases each). Between the trimmed V and J ends, which lost 3 bases and 1 base, there was a span of 12 bases. CDR1 SQVTM and CDR2 ANQGSEA come from the germline V gene. The CDR3 covers 15 residues. Here the CDR3 DNA reads TGCAGCGTTGAGGGGGATGGGGTGAACACCGGGGAGCTGTTTTTT. Protein sequence: CSVEGDGVNTGELFF.

This clone appeared a few times. This chain connects TRBV30 to TRBJ1-2; 10 bases line up with TRBD1. With 4 bases clipped from V and 6 bases from J, the junction kept 5 bases outside the gene matches. The length of the CDR3 is 13 residues. Germline CDR1 GTSNPN, CDR2 SVGIG (reference sequence). CDR3 residues: CAWTPTGGHGYTF. CDR3 coding DNA: TGTGCCTGGACTCCGACAGGGGGCCATGGCTACACCTTC.

This clone has more than one count but fewer than ten. The chain couples TRBV2 to TRBJ1-2, with D maybe TRBD1 (6 bases). The CDR3 consists of 14 residues. V lost 4 bases to trimming and J lost 1 base, with 10 bases between them. Germline V lookup: CDR1 SNHLY, CDR2 FYNNEI. The CDR3 loop reads CASSVRTDNYGYTF. The CDR3 DNA reads as TGTGCCAGCAGTGTCAGGACAGATAACTATGGCTACACCTTC.

This clone has more than one count but fewer than ten. This chain connects TRBV30 to TRBJ1-5; no clear D gene. V lost 0 bases, J lost 5 bases, and 8 bases lay in between. The CDR3 contains 13 residues. Germline CDR1 reads GTSNPN; CDR2 reads SVGIG (reference sequence). CDR3 residues: CAWSVGGDQPQHF. The DNA for the CDR3 is TGTGCCTGGAGTGTGGGAGGTGATCAGCCCCAGCATTTT.

This clone occurred once. The CDR3 DNA reads as TGCAGTACTAAAGTCTTGGAAAAACTGTTTTTT. It is translated as CSTKVLEKLFF. J is TRBJ1-4 and V is TRBV20-1; D remains unclear. Germline V gene data show CDR1 as DFQATT and CDR2 as SNEGSKA (reference sequence). CDR3 length: 11 residues. V lost 8 bases, J lost 8 bases, and 12 bases lay in between.

This sequence joins TRBV6-4 and TRBJ2-5; no definite D call. The V end was cut by 0 bases, the J end by 2 bases, with 4 bases between. CDR3 size: 13 residues. CDR1 is MRHNA and CDR2 is SNTAGT in the germline V gene. The CDR3 here is CASSDSVQETQYF. The CDR3 DNA reads TGTGCCAGCAGTGACTCAGTACAAGAGACCCAGTACTTC.

The gene calls are TRBV19 and TRBJ2-2; D is unclear. Trimming took off 4 bases at V and 6 bases at J, with 9 bases between the two ends. Germline assignment: CDR1 LNHDA and CDR2 SQIVND (reference sequence). The CDR3 covers 13 residues. CDR3 amino acids: CASSRSGPGELFF. The CDR3, as DNA: TGTGCCAGTAGTAGGAGTGGCCCCGGGGAGCTGTTTTTT.

The V gene is TRBV9, the J gene TRBJ2-3, with TRBD1 as a possible D gene (5 bases). Looked up from germline, CDR1 is SGDLS and CDR2 is YYNGEE. V was clipped by 2 bases and J by 2 bases, with 12 bases between them. This CDR3 is built from 15 residues. DNA for the CDR3: TGTGCCAGCAGCGTCGGACACGTGAACACAGATACGCAGTATTTT. This sequence encodes CASSVGHVNTDTQYF.

The V gene is TRBV30, the J gene TRBJ2-7; the D gene is possibly TRBD1 (6 bases). CDR1 is GTSNPN and CDR2 is SVGIG in the germline V gene (reference sequence). The V and J ends lost 7 bases and 5 bases respectively, with 15 bases between them. This CDR3 has 12 residues. The CDR3 reads CAFEQGSHEQYF. In DNA, the CDR3 is TGTGCCTTCGAACAGGGAAGCCACGAGCAGTACTTC.

The chain combines TRBV6-5 with TRBJ1-1; D may be TRBD1 (5 bases). CDR1 and CDR2 (germline): MNHEY, SVGAGI. With 0 bases removed from V and 6 bases from J, the gap between germline ends came to 11 bases. CDR3 length: 14 amino acids. The CDR3 sequence: CASSYSSGFAEAFF. CDR3 in DNA: TGTGCCAGCAGTTACTCGTCAGGGTTCGCTGAAGCTTTCTTT.

V and J are TRBV10-1 and TRBJ1-1; 7 nucleotides align to TRBD1. Germline CDR1 is WNHNN and CDR2 is SYGVQD (reference sequence). The J segment lost 1 base and the V segment lost 8 bases, leaving 7 bases of the junction unmatched. This CDR3 has 14 residues. The CDR3, as DNA: TGCGCCAGCCTATGGACAGGCCCGAACACTGAAGCTTTCTTT. Its translation: CASLWTGPNTEAFF.

CDR3 region: CASSSSLSEQYF. The CDR3 DNA reads as TGTGCCAGCAGCTCGTCCCTTTCTGAGCAGTACTTC. The rearrangement uses TRBV7-9 and TRBJ2-7; D uncertain. Looked up from germline, CDR1 is SEHNR and CDR2 is FQNEAQ (reference sequence). CDR3 length equals 12 residues. V was cut by 4 bases and J by 7 bases, with 11 bases left in between. Supplemented by reference TRBV7-9 and TRBJ2-7, the full variable domain reads DTGVSQNPRHKITKRGQNVTFRCDPISEHNRLYWYRQTLGQGPEFLTYFQNEAQLEKSRLLSDRFSAERPKGSFSTLEIQRTEQGDSAMYLCASSSSLSEQYFGPGTRLTVT.

The gene calls are TRBV6-6 and TRBJ2-7; 8 bases agree with TRBD1. Trimming cost V 5 bases and J 2 bases; bases outside gene matches: 5. The V gene's germline CDR1 is MNHNY and CDR2 SVGAGI (reference sequence). This CDR3 has 14 amino acids. The CDR3 reads CASSQGAGAYEQYF. For the CDR3, the DNA is TGTGCCAGCAGTCAGGGGGCTGGGGCCTACGAGCAGTACTTC.

J is TRBJ2-1 and V is TRBV27; D unclear. The CDR3 sequence is 12 residues long. The V and J ends lost 2 bases and 12 bases respectively, with 11 bases between them. Germline V CDR1 and CDR2: MNHEY, SMNVEV (reference sequence). The DNA of the CDR3 is TGTGCCAGCAGTTTAACCCTGCCCGTGCAGTTCTTC. Translation: CASSLTLPVQFF.